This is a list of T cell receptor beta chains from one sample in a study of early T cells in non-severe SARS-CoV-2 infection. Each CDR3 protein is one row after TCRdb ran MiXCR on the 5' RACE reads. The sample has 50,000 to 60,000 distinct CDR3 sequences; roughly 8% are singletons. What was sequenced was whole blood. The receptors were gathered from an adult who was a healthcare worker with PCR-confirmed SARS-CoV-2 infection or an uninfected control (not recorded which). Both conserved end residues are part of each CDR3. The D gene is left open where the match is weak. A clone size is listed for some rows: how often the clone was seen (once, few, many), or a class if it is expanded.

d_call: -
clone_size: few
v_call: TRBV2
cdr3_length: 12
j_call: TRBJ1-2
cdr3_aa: CASSGDSYGYTF
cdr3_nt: TGTGCCAGCAGTGGAGACTCCTATGGCTACACCTTC

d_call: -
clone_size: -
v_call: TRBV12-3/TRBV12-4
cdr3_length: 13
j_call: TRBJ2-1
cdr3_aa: CASSFQAGNEQFF
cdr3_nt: TGTGCCAGCAGTTTTCAGGCGGGGAATGAGCAGTTCTTC

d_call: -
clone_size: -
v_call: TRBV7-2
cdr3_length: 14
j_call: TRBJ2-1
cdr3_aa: CASTRGSSINEQFF
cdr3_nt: TGTGCCAGCACCCGGGGGTCTAGCATAAATGAGCAGTTCTTC

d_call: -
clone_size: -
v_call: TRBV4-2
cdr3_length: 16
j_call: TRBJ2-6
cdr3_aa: CASSQTGSSGANVLTF
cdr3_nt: TGTGCCAGCAGCCAAACAGGGAGCTCTGGGGCCAACGTCCTGACTTTC

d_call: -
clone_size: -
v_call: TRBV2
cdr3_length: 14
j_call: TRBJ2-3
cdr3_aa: CASSANRGTDTQYF
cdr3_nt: TGTGCCAGCAGTGCGAACAGGGGCACAGATACGCAGTATTTT

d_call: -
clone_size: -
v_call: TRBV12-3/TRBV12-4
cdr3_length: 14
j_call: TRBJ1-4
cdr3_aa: CASSLEGIREKLFF
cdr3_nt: TGTGCCAGCAGTTTGGAAGGGATTCGGGAAAAACTGTTTTTT

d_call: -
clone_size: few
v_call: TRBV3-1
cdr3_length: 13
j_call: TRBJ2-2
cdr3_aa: CASSQVSRGELFF
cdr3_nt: TGTGCCAGCAGCCAAGTGTCTAGAGGGGAGCTGTTTTTT

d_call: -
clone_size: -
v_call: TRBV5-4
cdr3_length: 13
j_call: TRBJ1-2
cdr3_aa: CASSTGPPYGYTF
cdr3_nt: TGTGCCAGCAGCACGGGACCACCCTATGGCTACACCTTC

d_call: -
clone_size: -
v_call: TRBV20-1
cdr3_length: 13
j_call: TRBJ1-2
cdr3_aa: CSASYRFSYGYTF
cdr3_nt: TGCAGTGCTAGCTACAGGTTCTCCTATGGCTACACCTTC

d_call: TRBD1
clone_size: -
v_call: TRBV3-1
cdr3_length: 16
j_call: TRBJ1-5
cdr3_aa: CASSPAQGAQSQPQHF
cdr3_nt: TGTGCCAGCAGCCCGGCCCAGGGGGCGCAGAGTCAGCCCCAGCATTTT

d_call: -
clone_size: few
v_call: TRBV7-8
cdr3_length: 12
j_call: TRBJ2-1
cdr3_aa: CASSLGPVEQFF
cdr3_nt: TGTGCCAGCAGCTTAGGGCCGGTTGAGCAGTTCTTC

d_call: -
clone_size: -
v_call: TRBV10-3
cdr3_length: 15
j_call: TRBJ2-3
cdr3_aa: CAISELQGSTDTQYF
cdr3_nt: TGTGCCATCAGTGAACTACAGGGAAGCACAGATACGCAGTATTTT

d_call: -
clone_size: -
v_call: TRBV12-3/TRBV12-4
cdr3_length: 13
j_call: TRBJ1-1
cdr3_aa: CASRFGLNTEAFF
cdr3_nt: TGTGCCAGCAGGTTTGGATTGAACACTGAAGCTTTCTTT

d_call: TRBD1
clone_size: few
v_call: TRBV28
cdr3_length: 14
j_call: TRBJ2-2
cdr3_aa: CASGTGLNTGELFF
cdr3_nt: TGTGCCAGCGGGACAGGGTTGAACACCGGGGAGCTGTTTTTT

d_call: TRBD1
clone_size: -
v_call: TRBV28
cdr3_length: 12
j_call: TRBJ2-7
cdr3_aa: CASSLDRGEQYF
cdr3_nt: TGTGCCAGCAGTCTTGACAGGGGGGAGCAGTACTTC

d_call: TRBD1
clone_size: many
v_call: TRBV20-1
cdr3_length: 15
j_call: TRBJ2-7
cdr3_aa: CSGGDRGQGSYEQYF
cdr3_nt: TGCAGTGGAGGGGACCGGGGACAGGGGTCCTACGAGCAGTACTTC

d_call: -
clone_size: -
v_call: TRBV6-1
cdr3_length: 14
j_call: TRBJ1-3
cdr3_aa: CASSERVSGNTIYF
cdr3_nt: TGTGCCAGCAGTGAAAGAGTCTCTGGAAACACCATATATTTT

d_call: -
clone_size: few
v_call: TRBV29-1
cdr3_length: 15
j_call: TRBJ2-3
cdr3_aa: CSVEDNGFGTDTQYF
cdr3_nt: TGCAGCGTTGAAGATAACGGGTTCGGCACAGATACGCAGTATTTT

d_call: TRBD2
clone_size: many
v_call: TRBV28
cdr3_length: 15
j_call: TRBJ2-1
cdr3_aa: CASSHGLAPYNEQFF
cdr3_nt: TGTGCCAGCAGTCATGGACTAGCCCCCTACAATGAGCAGTTCTTC

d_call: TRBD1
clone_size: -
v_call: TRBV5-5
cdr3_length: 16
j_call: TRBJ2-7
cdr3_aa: CASSSAVQGAAYEQYF
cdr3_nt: TGTGCCAGCAGCTCCGCCGTACAGGGGGCGGCCTACGAGCAGTACTTC

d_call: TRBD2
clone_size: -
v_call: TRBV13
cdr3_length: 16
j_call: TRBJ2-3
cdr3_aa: CASSPGLLAGGDTQYF
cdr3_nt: TGTGCCAGCAGCCCGGGTCTCCTAGCGGGAGGGGATACGCAGTATTTT

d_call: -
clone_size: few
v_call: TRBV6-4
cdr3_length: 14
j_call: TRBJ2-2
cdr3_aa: CASRPQGNTGELFF
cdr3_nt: TGTGCCAGCAGGCCACAGGGTAACACCGGGGAGCTGTTTTTT

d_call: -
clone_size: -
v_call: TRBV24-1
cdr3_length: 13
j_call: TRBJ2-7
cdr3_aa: CATSELLSDEQYF
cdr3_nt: TGTGCCACCAGTGAACTCCTTAGTGACGAGCAGTACTTC

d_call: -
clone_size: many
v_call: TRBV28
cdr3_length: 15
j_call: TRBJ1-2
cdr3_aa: CASSLGTQDNYGYTF
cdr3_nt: TGTGCCAGCAGTTTAGGAACACAGGATAACTATGGCTACACCTTC

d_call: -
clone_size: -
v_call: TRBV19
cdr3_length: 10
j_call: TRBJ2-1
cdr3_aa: CASKGPSQFF
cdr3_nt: TGTGCCAGTAAGGGACCCTCTCAGTTCTTC

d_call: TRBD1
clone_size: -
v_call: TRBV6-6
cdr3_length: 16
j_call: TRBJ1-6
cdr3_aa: CASSYWPGQGNSPLHF
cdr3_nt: TGTGCCAGCAGTTACTGGCCGGGACAGGGTAATTCACCCCTCCACTTT

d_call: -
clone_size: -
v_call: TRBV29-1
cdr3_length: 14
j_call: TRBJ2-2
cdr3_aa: CSVTGAGTTGELFF
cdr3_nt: TGCAGCGTTACCGGGGCCGGAACCACCGGGGAGCTGTTTTTT

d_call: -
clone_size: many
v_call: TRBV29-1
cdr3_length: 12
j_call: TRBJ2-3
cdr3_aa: CSVSGSTDTQYF
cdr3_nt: TGCAGCGTTAGCGGAAGCACAGATACGCAGTATTTT